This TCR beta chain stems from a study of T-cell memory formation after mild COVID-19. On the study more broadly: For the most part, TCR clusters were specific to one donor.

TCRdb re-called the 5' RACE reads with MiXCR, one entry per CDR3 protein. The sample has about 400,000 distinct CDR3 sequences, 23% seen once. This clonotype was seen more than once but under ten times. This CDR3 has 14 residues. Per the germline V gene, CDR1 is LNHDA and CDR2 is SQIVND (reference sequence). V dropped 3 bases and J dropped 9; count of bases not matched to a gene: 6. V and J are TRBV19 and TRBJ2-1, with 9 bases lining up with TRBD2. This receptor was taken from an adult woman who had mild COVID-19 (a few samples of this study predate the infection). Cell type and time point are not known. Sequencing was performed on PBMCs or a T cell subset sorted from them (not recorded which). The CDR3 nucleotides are TGTGCCAGTAGTATTTTTCCGCGGGAGGGTGAGCAGTTCTTC. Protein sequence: CASSIFPREGEQFF.